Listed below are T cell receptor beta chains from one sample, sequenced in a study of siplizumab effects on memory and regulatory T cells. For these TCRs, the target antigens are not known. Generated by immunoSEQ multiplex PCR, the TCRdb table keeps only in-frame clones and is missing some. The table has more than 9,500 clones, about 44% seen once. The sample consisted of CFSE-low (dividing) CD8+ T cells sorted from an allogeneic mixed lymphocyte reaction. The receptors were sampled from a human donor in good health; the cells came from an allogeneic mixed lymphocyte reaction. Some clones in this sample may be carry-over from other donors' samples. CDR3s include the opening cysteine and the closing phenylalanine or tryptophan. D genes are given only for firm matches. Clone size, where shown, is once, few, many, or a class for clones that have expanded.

CASSIGRGSEQYF,TGTGCCAGTAGTATCGGAAGGGGGAGCGAGCAGTACTTC,-,TRBV19,TRBJ2-7,-
CASSLELDKPYEQYF,TGTGCCAGCAGCTTAGAGCTGGACAAACCCTACGAGCAGTACTTC,-,TRBV7-6,TRBJ2-7,-
CASSHAQDRGGREAFF,TGCGCCAGCAGCCACGCTCAGGACAGGGGGGGTAGGGAAGCTTTCTTT,TRBD1,TRBV4-1,TRBJ1-1,medium-sized
CASSEEIVIKGVGQPQHF,TGTGCCAGCAGTGAAGAGATAGTTATTAAGGGGGTAGGACAGCCCCAGCATTTT,-,TRBV2,TRBJ1-5,many
CASSLGQGFEKLFF,TGCGCCAGCAGCCTTGGACAGGGGTTTGAAAAACTGTTTTTT,TRBD1,TRBV4-1,TRBJ1-4,medium-sized
CASSLLSGGQPQHF,TGTGCCAGCAGTTTATTGTCAGGGGGACAGCCCCAGCATTTT,TRBD1,TRBV27,TRBJ1-5,medium-sized
CASSLSIAAPNTEAFF,TGTGCCAGCAGCTTGAGTATCGCCGCGCCGAACACTGAAGCTTTCTTT,-,TRBV5-4,TRBJ1-1,few
CASSVALSDSYEQYF,TGTGCCAGCAGCGTAGCTTTATCGGATTCCTACGAGCAGTACTTC,-,TRBV9,TRBJ2-7,-
CASSLASYYEQYF,TGTGCCAGCAGCTTAGCCAGCTACTACGAGCAGTACTTC,-,TRBV7-8,TRBJ2-7,-
CASSQPWTGNTEAFF,TGTGCCAGCAGCCAACCTTGGACAGGTAACACTGAAGCTTTCTTT,TRBD1,TRBV4-2,TRBJ1-1,medium-sized
CASSVEGASTDTQYF,TGTGCCAGCAGCGTCGAAGGGGCTAGCACAGATACGCAGTATTTT,-,TRBV5-4,TRBJ2-3,few
CASSYSGWNSPLHF,TGTGCCAGCAGTTACTCGGGATGGAATTCACCCCTCCACTTT,-,TRBV6-5,TRBJ1-6,few
CASSPGWGGTYNEQFF,TGCGCCAGCAGCCCGGGGTGGGGGGGAACCTACAATGAGCAGTTCTTC,TRBD2,TRBV5-1,TRBJ2-1,few
CASSGTDRGTTGELFF,TGTGCCAGCAGCGGGACGGACAGGGGGACCACCGGGGAGCTGTTTTTT,TRBD1,TRBV9,TRBJ2-2,-
CASIPGGGYEQYF,TGTGCCAGCATCCCGGGGGGTGGCTACGAGCAGTACTTC,TRBD2,TRBV2,TRBJ2-7,-
CASEGVDQPQHF,TGTGCCAGCGAAGGGGTCGATCAGCCCCAGCATTTT,-,TRBV2,TRBJ1-5,-
CASSQGQGTYEQYF,TGTGCTAGCAGCCAGGGACAGGGGACGTACGAGCAGTACTTC,TRBD1,TRBV7-7,TRBJ2-7,-
CASGLRAPQHF,TGTGCCAGCGGCCTGCGGGCGCCCCAGCATTTT,-,TRBV6-5,TRBJ1-5,few
CASSAGTGPYEQYF,TGTGCCAGTAGTGCCGGGACAGGGCCCTACGAGCAGTACTTC,TRBD1,TRBV19,TRBJ2-7,-
CASSLNLNYGYTF,TGTGCCAGCAGTTTAAATCTCAACTATGGCTACACCTTC,-,TRBV27,TRBJ1-2,-
CASSQDQGVGYGYTF,TGCGCCAGCAGCCAAGATCAGGGGGTCGGCTATGGCTACACCTTC,TRBD1,TRBV4-1,TRBJ1-2,-
CASSIGGGSIYEQYF,TGTGCCAGTAGTATAGGTGGCGGGAGTATCTACGAGCAGTACTTC,TRBD2,TRBV19,TRBJ2-7,-